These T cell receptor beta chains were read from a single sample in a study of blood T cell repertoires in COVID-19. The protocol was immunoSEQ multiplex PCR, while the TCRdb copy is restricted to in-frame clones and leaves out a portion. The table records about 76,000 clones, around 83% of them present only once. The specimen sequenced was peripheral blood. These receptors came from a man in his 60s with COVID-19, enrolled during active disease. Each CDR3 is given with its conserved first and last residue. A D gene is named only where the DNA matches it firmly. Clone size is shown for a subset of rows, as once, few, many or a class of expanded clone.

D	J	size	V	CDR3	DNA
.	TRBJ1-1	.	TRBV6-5	CASNLRGLTEAFF	TGTGCCAGCAACCTGAGGGGGTTGACTGAAGCTTTCTTT
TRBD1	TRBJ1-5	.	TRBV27	CASSPSTGAGGNQPQHF	TGTGCCAGCAGCCCCTCGACAGGGGCCGGCGGGAATCAGCCCCAGCATTTT
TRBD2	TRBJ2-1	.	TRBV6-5	CASSISGSSYNEQFF	TGTGCCAGCAGTATTAGCGGGAGCTCCTACAATGAGCAGTTCTTC
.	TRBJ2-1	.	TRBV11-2	CASSSKGLATRGYEQFF	TGTGCCAGCAGCTCCAAAGGTTTAGCGACCCGCGGGTATGAGCAGTTCTTC
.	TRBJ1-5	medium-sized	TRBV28	CASRGSSNQPQHF	TGTGCCAGCAGGGGGAGTAGCAATCAGCCCCAGCATTTT
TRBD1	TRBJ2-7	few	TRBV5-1	CASRASPGQRYEQYF	TGCGCCAGCAGGGCATCTCCGGGACAGCGCTACGAGCAGTACTTC
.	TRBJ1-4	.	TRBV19	CASSPGTPKDEKLFF	TGTGCCAGTAGTCCGGGGACACCAAAGGATGAAAAACTGTTTTTT
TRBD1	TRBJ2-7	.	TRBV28	CASRSGGFYEQYF	TGTGCCAGCAGGTCAGGGGGCTTCTACGAGCAGTACTTC
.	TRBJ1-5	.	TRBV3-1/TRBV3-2	CASSQSQGRNQPQHF	TGTGCCAGCAGCCAATCTCAGGGGCGCAATCAGCCCCAGCATTTT
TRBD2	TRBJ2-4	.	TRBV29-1	CSGTSGINIQYF	TGCAGCGGCACTAGCGGGATAAACATTCAGTACTTC
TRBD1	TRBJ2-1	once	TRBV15	CATSTAGTGVGHEQFF	TGTGCCACCAGCACGGCCGGGACAGGGGTCGGCCATGAGCAGTTCTTC
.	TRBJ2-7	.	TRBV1	CTSSQTRELSYEQYF	TGCACCAGCAGCCAAACGCGGGAGCTGTCCTACGAGCAGTACTTC
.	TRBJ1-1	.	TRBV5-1	CASSSGLVNTEAFF	TGCGCCAGCAGCTCGGGTCTCGTGAACACTGAAGCTTTCTTT
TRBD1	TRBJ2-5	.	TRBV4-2	CASSQDLLGTVKETQYF	TGTGCCAGCAGCCAAGATCTATTGGGGACAGTAAAAGAGACCCAGTACTTC
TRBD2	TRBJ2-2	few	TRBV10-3	CAIMTSGSFTGELFF	TGTGCCATCATGACTAGCGGGAGTTTTACCGGGGAGCTGTTTTTT
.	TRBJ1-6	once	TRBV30	CAWSVTLRNSPLHF	TGTGCCTGGAGTGTAACACTCAGGAATTCACCCCTCCACTTT
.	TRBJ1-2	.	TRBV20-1	CSASPELNYGYTF	TGCAGTGCTAGTCCCGAGCTTAACTATGGCTACACCTTC
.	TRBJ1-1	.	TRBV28	CASSYTGRGNTEAFF	TGTGCCAGCAGTTATACAGGGAGGGGGAACACTGAAGCTTTCTTT
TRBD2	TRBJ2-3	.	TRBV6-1	CASSESIAGARTPSTDTQYF	TGTGCCAGCAGTGAAAGTATAGCGGGGGCGAGAACTCCTAGCACAGATACGCAGTATTTT
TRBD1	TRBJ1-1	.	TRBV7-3	CASSLTGGPEAFF	TGTGCCAGCAGCCTGACAGGGGGGCCTGAAGCTTTCTTT
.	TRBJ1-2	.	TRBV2	CASSDRGVYYGYTF	TGTGCCAGCAGTGACAGGGGCGTTTACTATGGCTACACCTTC
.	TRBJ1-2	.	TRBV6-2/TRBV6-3	CASSSTDYGYTF	TGTGCCAGCAGTTCGACAGACTATGGCTACACCTTC
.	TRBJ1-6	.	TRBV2	CASIPNRSPISPLHF	TGTGCCAGCATCCCGAACAGGTCTCCAATTTCACCCCTCCACTTT
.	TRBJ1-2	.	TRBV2	CASSEEPRIYGYTF	TGTGCCAGCAGTGAAGAACCCAGAATCTATGGCTACACCTTC